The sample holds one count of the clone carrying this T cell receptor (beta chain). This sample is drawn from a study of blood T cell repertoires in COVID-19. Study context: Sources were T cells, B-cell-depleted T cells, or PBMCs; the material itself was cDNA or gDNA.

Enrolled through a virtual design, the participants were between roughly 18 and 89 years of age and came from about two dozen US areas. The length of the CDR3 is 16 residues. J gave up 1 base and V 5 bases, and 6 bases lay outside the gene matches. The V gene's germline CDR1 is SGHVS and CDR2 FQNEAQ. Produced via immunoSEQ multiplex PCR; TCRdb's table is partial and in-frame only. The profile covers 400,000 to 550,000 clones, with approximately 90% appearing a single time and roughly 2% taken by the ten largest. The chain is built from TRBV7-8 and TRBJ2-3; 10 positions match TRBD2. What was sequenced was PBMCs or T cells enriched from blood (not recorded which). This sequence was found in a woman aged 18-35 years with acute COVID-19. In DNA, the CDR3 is TGTGCCAGCAGCCCATGGACTAGCGGTGGCACAGATACGCAGTATTTT. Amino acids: CASSPWTSGGTDTQYF.